The 23 T cell receptor beta chains presented below share a single source sample, sequenced in a study of T cell responses to AZD1222 COVID-19 vaccine. Some clones are missing from TCRdb's copy, which holds only in-frame ones; the method was immunoSEQ multiplex PCR. The data hold 65,000 to 80,000 clones, with 92% observed a single time. Sequenced here: peripheral blood, sampled on day 0 of MenACWY control vaccination. The receptors here all came from an adult in good health.

The chain links TRBV18 to TRBJ1-6; the D gene is possibly TRBD1 (6 bases). V gave up 3 bases and J gave up 7 bases, with 13 bases separating them. The germline CDR1 and CDR2 sequences are KGHSH and LQKENI. The CDR3 has 15 residues. The CDR3 is CASSPRTVENSPLHF. The CDR3 DNA reads TGTGCCAGCTCACCCCGGACAGTGGAAAATTCACCCCTCCACTTT.

This clone was observed once. V and J are TRBV27 and TRBJ1-5, with 9 bases that match TRBD1. Germline V gives CDR1 MNHEY, CDR2 SMNVEV (reference sequence). J was trimmed by 5 bases and V by 10 bases; bases with no gene match: 6. The CDR3 is made up of 13 amino acids. The CDR3 here is CATRGQGHQPQHF. The CDR3 bases are TGTGCCACCAGGGGACAGGGCCATCAGCCCCAGCATTTT.

Only one count was recorded for this clone. The chain links TRBV6-5 to TRBJ1-4, with D uncertain. V dropped 5 bases and J dropped 3 bases, with 13 bases sitting between them. CDR1 and CDR2 (germline): MNHEY, SVGAGI. CDR3 length equals 15 residues. CDR3 nucleotides: TGTGCCAGCAGTAGTTCAACGCGGGCTAATGAAAAACTGTTTTTT. Translation gives CASSSSTRANEKLFF.

V gene TRBV15 combines with J gene TRBJ1-1; tentative D call: TRBD1 (5 bases). CDR3 length: 19 amino acids. Trimming removed 0 bases from V and 1 base from J, with 21 bases in between. CDR1 LNHNV and CDR2 YYDKDF come from the germline V gene (reference sequence). The CDR3 sequence: CATSREAKFPGLKNTEAFF. CDR3 nucleotides: TGTGCCACCAGCAGAGAAGCGAAATTCCCAGGGCTAAAGAACACTGAAGCTTTCTTT.

The rearrangement joins TRBV9 to TRBJ2-3; weak D call: TRBD2 (5 bases). The V gene's germline CDR1 is SGDLS and CDR2 YYNGEE. This CDR3 comprises 15 residues. Trimming removed 4 bases from V and 0 bases from J, with 12 bases in between. CDR3 in amino acids: CASSPQTISTDTQYF. The DNA of the CDR3 is TGTGCCAGCAGCCCCCAGACTATAAGCACAGATACGCAGTATTTT. Based on the CDR3 plus reference TRBV9 and TRBJ2-3, the full variable domain is DSGVTQTPKHLITATGQRVTLRCSPRSGDLSVYWYQQSLDQGLQFLIQYYNGEERAKGNILERFSAQQFPDLHSELNLSSLELGDSALYFCASSPQTISTDTQYFGPGTRLTVL.

The J gene is TRBJ2-2, the V gene TRBV6-5, with TRBD2 matching 7 bases. Germline loops: CDR1 MNHEY, CDR2 SVGAGI. This CDR3 spans 15 amino acids. With V trimmed by 8 bases and J by 6 bases, 12 bases remained unmatched. The DNA for the CDR3 is TGTGCCAGCCGCCGGGGCATTCTAGCGGCCGGGGAGCTGTTTTTT. Translating gives CASRRGILAAGELFF.

The genes are TRBV3-1 (or the pseudogene TRBV3-2) and TRBJ2-3; 12 bases agree with TRBD2. The CDR3 runs 16 residues. The ends lost 4 bases at V and 5 bases at J; junction bases unmatched: 7. The germline V gene encodes CDR1 LGHDT and CDR2 YNNKEL (reference sequence). The CDR3 is CASSPRLAGAIDTQYF. CDR3 DNA: TGTGCCAGCAGCCCCCGACTAGCGGGAGCAATAGATACGCAGTATTTT.

The CDR3 sequence: CASSPQGQGGRGEKLFF. For the CDR3, the DNA is TGTGCCAGCTCACCCCAAGGACAGGGGGGCCGGGGTGAAAAACTGTTTTTT. The chain carries TRBV18 and TRBJ1-4; 10 bases agree with TRBD1. The ends lost 3 bases at V and 7 bases at J; junction bases unmatched: 11. Germline V gene sequence: CDR1 KGHSH, CDR2 LQKENI. The CDR3 is 17 residues long.

V usage is TRBV15 and J usage is TRBJ2-5; D possibly corresponds to TRBD1 (5 bases). CDR3 length equals 15 residues. Germline CDR1 and CDR2: LNHNV and YYDKDF (reference sequence). Between the trimmed V and J ends, which lost 0 bases and 5 bases, there was a span of 13 bases. Here the CDR3 reads CATSRDTGVRETQYF. CDR3 coding DNA: TGTGCCACCAGCAGAGACACAGGCGTTCGGGAGACCCAGTACTTC.

The chain links TRBV7-9 to TRBJ1-5, with D unclear. The CDR3 runs 14 residues. V shed 0 bases and J shed 3 bases, with 6 bases lying between them. Germline CDR1 reads SEHNR; CDR2 reads FQNEAQ (reference sequence). CDR3 sequence (DNA): TGTGCCAGCAGCTTAGCAGGGTACAATCAGCCCCAGCATTTT. Protein sequence: CASSLAGYNQPQHF.

This clone was detected only once. The chain is built from TRBV14 and TRBJ1-6, with D possibly being TRBD1 (6 bases). Between the trimmed V and J ends, which lost 8 bases and 0 bases, there was a span of 14 bases. The CDR3 extends over 16 amino acids. In germline, CDR1 is SGHDN, CDR2 FVKESK. In nucleotides, the CDR3 is TGTGCCAGCCCCACGGGGGCTAGCTCCTATAATTCACCCCTCCACTTT. This codes for CASPTGASSYNSPLHF. The full variable domain, completed using reference TRBV14 and TRBJ1-6, is EAGVTQFPSHSVIEKGQTVTLRCDPISGHDNLYWYRRVMGKEIKFLLHFVKESKQDESGMPNNRFLAERTGGTYSTLKVQPAELEDSGVYFCASPTGASSYNSPLHFGNGTRLTVT.

This rearrangement joins TRBV7-8 to TRBJ1-2; possible D gene TRBD1, 6 bases. The germline V and J ends were trimmed by 0 bases and 5 bases, with 10 bases remaining between them. The CDR3 totals 14 residues. Germline loops: CDR1 SGHVS, CDR2 FQNEAQ. The CDR3 sequence is CASSLAGASYGYTF. CDR3 bases: TGTGCCAGCAGCTTAGCGGGGGCTAGTTATGGCTACACCTTC.

CDR3 region: CASSSRDRNSPLHF. As DNA, the CDR3 is TGTGCCAGCAGCTCAAGGGACAGAAATTCACCCCTCCACTTT. The genes are TRBV7-2 and TRBJ1-6; 7 bases match TRBD1. The V gene's germline CDR1 is SGHTA and CDR2 FQGNSA. J was trimmed by 7 bases and V by 4 bases; bases with no gene match: 4. This CDR3 region has 14 residues.

The rearrangement uses TRBV3-1 (or the pseudogene TRBV3-2) and TRBJ2-1; D unclear. Germline CDR1 reads LGHDT; CDR2 reads YNNKEL (reference sequence). The length of the CDR3 is 17 residues. V gave up 2 bases and J gave up 0 bases, with 14 bases separating them. CDR3 DNA: TGTGCCAGCAGCCAACGCCCCGACTTTAGCTCCTACAATGAGCAGTTCTTC. This translates into CASSQRPDFSSYNEQFF.

The gene calls are TRBV19 and TRBJ1-3; 8 bases line up with TRBD1. Trimming took 7 bases from V and 2 from J; bases not matched to a gene: 7. This CDR3 has 15 residues. Per the germline V gene, CDR1 is LNHDA and CDR2 is SQIVND (reference sequence). In nucleotides, the CDR3 is TGTGCCAGTACCATTAAGACAGGGGCTGGAAACACCATATATTTT. Translating it yields CASTIKTGAGNTIYF.

This clone appeared a few times. The CDR3: CASSSRLAGGPGETQYF. CDR3 DNA: TGTGCCAGCAGCTCCCGGTTAGCGGGAGGTCCCGGGGAGACCCAGTACTTC. This sequence joins TRBV5-4 and TRBJ2-5, with 10 bases lining up with TRBD2. Per germline, CDR1 SGHNT and CDR2 YYREEE (reference sequence). With 3 bases clipped from V and 5 bases from J, the junction kept 13 bases outside the gene matches. The CDR3 runs to 17 residues.

The V gene is TRBV20-1, the J gene TRBJ2-5; 8 bases agree with TRBD2. The CDR3 is made up of 11 amino acids. Per germline, CDR1 DFQATT and CDR2 SNEGSKA (reference sequence). Losses at the gene ends were 6 bases for V and 4 bases for J; bases not matched to a gene: 1. The CDR3 DNA reads as TGCAGTGCCAGCGGGAGAGAGACCCAGTACTTC. Protein sequence: CSASGRETQYF.

The chain links TRBV27 to TRBJ2-3; the match to TRBD1 covers 7 bases. The J segment lost 3 bases and the V segment lost 5 bases, leaving 2 bases of the junction unmatched. CDR3 length equals 13 residues. Looked up from germline, CDR1 is MNHEY and CDR2 is SMNVEV (reference sequence). CDR3 protein: CASSPQGTDTQYF. The DNA of the CDR3 is TGTGCCAGCAGTCCACAGGGGACAGATACGCAGTATTTT.

This clone was counted once. The V gene is TRBV24-1, the J gene TRBJ2-2; D tentatively fits TRBD1 or TRBD2 (5 bases each). The V and J ends lost 4 bases and 4 bases respectively, with 12 bases between them. This CDR3 region has 15 residues. Germline CDR1 and CDR2: KGHDR and SFDVKD. DNA of the CDR3: TGTGCCACCAGTGACGCCGGGACGGGCACCGGGGAGCTGTTTTTT. This gives the protein CATSDAGTGTGELFF.

This clone was detected once. The chain uses TRBV21-1 and TRBJ1-5; the table calls TRBD1, which could not be checked here. TRBV21-1 corresponds to a pseudogene. This CDR3 spans 14 amino acids. The CDR3 coding sequence is TGTGCCGCCAGAAGAGACCCAGGGGATCAGCCCCAGCATTTT. It yields the protein CAARRDPGDQPQHF.

The chain combines TRBV3-1 (or the pseudogene TRBV3-2) with TRBJ1-4; D uncertain. This CDR3 is built from 14 residues. Trimming shortened V by 4 bases and J by 0 bases, and 6 bases separated the two germline ends. CDR1 and CDR2 (germline): LGHDT, YNNKEL (reference sequence). The CDR3 DNA follows: TGTGCCAGCAGCCCCTTCTCAACTAATGAAAAACTGTTTTTT. Translated: CASSPFSTNEKLFF.

A remark on this clone: At one end, the junction sequence differs from germline, possibly due to a read error. The chain employs TRBV7-9 and TRBJ2-1; D tentatively reads TRBD1 or TRBD2 (5 bases each). Looked up from germline, CDR1 is SEHNR and CDR2 is FQNEAQ (reference sequence). This CDR3 is 14 amino acids long. Here the CDR3 reads CASSVARGTGEQFF. CDR3 coding DNA: TGTGCCAGCAGCGTAGCACGAGGGACGGGCGAGCAGTTCTTC.

The chain is built from TRBV11-3 and TRBJ2-3; TRBD2 agrees at 8 bases. V was pared by 3 bases and J by 2 bases, with 4 bases of the junction left unmatched. CDR1 SGHNT and CDR2 YENEEA come from the germline V gene. CDR3 size: 15 residues. The chain's CDR3 is CASSLDGLATDTQYF. The CDR3 region has the DNA TGTGCCAGCAGCTTGGACGGACTAGCCACAGATACGCAGTATTTT.